The clone carrying this T cell receptor beta chain was counted at least ten times. Hyperthyroidism in the patients, aged 18 to 65, was newly diagnosed and under 2 months in duration. Uncontrolled infection, other autoimmune disease, pregnancy or lactation disqualified patients from enrolment. For the diagnoses, clinical symptoms, serum thyroxine and TRAb, thyroid ultrasound and orbital computed tomography were used. This entry belongs to a study of T cells in Graves' hyperthyroidism and ophthalmopathy. Germline V gene data show CDR1 as SGHDT and CDR2 as YYEEEE. Deletions cut 1 base from V and 7 bases from J, with 9 bases between. The CDR3 is made up of 13 amino acids. Amplified regions were TCR beta CDR3 sequences from RNA transcripts. Carried out on the TCR CDR3, a first-round RT-PCR used the HTBI primer set. TCRdb passed the multiplex PCR reads through MiXCR, listing each CDR3 protein once. The sample records some 800,000 distinct CDR3 sequences, around 38% being singletons.

Material for sequencing was blood. This chain joins TRBV5-6 and TRBJ1-5, with a possible D match to TRBD1 (6 bases). The sequence was collected from a man younger than 35 with Graves' hyperthyroidism. This chain's CDR3 is CASSLYQGQPQHF. CDR3 nucleotides: TGTGCCAGCAGCTTGTACCAGGGGCAGCCCCAGCATTTT.